This T cell receptor beta chain originates from a study of blood T cell repertoires in COVID-19. Looking at the study overall: Some COVID-19 samples were acute and others convalescent; all came from the United States, Italy and Spain. PBMCs, B-cell-depleted T cells, or T cells provided the cDNA or gDNA that made up the material.

Generated by immunoSEQ multiplex PCR, the TCRdb table keeps only in-frame clones and is missing some. The sample lists around 130,000 clones; roughly four fifths were seen once. Participants reported their clinical history, and cohort assignment relied on those reports. Points on this clone: Other DNA sequences in the same sample also yield this CDR3.

Germline CDR1 and CDR2: KGHSH and LQKENI. V was clipped by 2 bases and J by 0 bases, with 3 bases between them. This CDR3 comprises 13 residues. J is TRBJ2-3 and V is TRBV18; D remains unclear. Sample: PBMCs or T cells enriched from blood (not recorded which). The TCR was taken from a man aged 30 to 45 who had recovered from COVID-19. Here the CDR3 reads CASSPTSTDTQYF. Here the CDR3 DNA reads TGTGCCAGCTCACCAACAAGCACAGATACGCAGTATTTT.